This T cell receptor beta chain was identified during a study of T cell changes during pregnancy in multiple sclerosis. The germline CDR1 and CDR2 sequences are MDHEN and SYDVKM. V was clipped by 6 bases and J by 1 base, with 9 bases between them. This CDR3 comprises 14 residues. Using immunoSEQ multiplex PCR, the repertoire was profiled, and TCRdb retains in-frame clones only, with some absent. The profile shows about 83,000 clones, around 93% of them singletons. This chain links TRBV28 with TRBJ2-2; D gene unclear. Sequences were derived from PBMCs, sampled in the first trimester of pregnancy. The TCR was taken from a female donor in good health, serving as a control in a pregnancy study. Some clones in this sample may be carry-over from other donors' samples. The CDR3 DNA is TGTGCCAGCAGGCGATCACGGAACACCGGGGAGCTGTTTTTT. Protein product: CASRRSRNTGELFF.